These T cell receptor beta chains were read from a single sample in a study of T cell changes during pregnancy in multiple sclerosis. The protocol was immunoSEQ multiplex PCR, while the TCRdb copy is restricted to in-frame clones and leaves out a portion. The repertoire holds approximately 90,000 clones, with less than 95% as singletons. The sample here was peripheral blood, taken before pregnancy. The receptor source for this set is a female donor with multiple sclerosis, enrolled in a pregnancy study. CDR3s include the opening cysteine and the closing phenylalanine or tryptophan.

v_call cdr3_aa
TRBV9 CASSQPGQGVKAFF
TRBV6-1 CASSEALQSFVTNEKLFF
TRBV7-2 CASSFGTGPYEQYF
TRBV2 CASSARSRTGYGQYF
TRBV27 CASSLAGNQPQHF
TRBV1 CTSSQPRQYDTQYF
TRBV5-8 CASSLDRGYTEAFF
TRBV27 CASSPRQGRETQYF
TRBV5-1 CASSPWQGASGELFF
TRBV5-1 CASSPAGGGNQPQHF
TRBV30 CAWSVVQLNSPLHF
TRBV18 CASSPGQIMNTEAFF
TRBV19 CASLQGFQQPQHF
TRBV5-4 CASSRAGVNTEAFF
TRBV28 CASSRLAGGYEQYF
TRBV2 CASSSSGNEQYF
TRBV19 CASSISGRNIQYF
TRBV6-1 CASSEAGAQETQYF
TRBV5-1 CASLEGTGVSEQYF
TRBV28 CASSPPGGLPSGQPQHF
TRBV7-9 CASSPDRDHYGYTF
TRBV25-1 CASSGSPSYEQYF
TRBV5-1 CASSSGQPNTEAFF
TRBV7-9 CASSARRGPGTTEAFF
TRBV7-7 CASSSGSAGEQYF
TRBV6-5 CASRPAPGEPQHF
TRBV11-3 CASSLRRGSEQFF
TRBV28 CASRPRAVESAYNEQFF
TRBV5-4 CASHSTGVTNVLTF
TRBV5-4 CASSPGSNNEGIQYF
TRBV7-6 CASSFGSGIRSYEQYF
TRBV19 CASSTGPSGDTQYF
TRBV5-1 CASSQEQGRTEAFF
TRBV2 CASRLTGQIAGYTF
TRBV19 CASSISGSSYNSPLHF
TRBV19 CASSISMNTEAFF